This TCR beta chain was found in a study of regulatory T cells in long-lasting Graves disease. This clonotype was recorded once. Its antigen remains unknown. Notes on the study in general: Patients with persistent disease shared over 2,500 public clonotypes, outpacing the 966 shared by new patients. Persistent disease showed a preference for TRBV28, TRBJ1-2 and TRBJ2-5.

Library construction for TCR beta used iRepertoire HTBI primers and Arm-PCR of CDR3 regions. TCRdb fed the multiplex PCR reads into MiXCR, producing one record per CDR3 protein. The data hold 560,000 or so distinct CDR3 sequences, with around 16% observed a single time. The time point here: newly diagnosed GD, antithyroid drugs for less than 3 months. PBMC RNA was the source of the TCR library. This CDR3 region has 11 residues. CDR1 SQVTM and CDR2 ANQGSEA come from the germline V gene. V lost 2 bases to trimming and J lost 8 bases, with 9 bases between them. The same data also contributed to another study, on T cells in Graves' hyperthyroidism and ophthalmopathy. That paper adds: These patients, aged 18 to 65, had recently diagnosed hyperthyroidism lasting under 2 months. The HTBI primer set served for first-round RT-PCR of the TCR CDR3.

This TCR derives from a man aged 18 to 30 with Graves disease. V and J are TRBV29-1 and TRBJ1-2; D gene uncertain. This sample comprised peripheral blood mononuclear cells (PBMCs), obtained at new diagnosis, from a patient treated with antithyroid drugs. The CDR3 DNA is TGCAGCGTTGAATTCTTGTCGGGCTACACCTTC. Protein product: CSVEFLSGYTF.